Below, 27 T cell receptor beta chains from the same sample are listed, as sequenced in a study of blood T cell repertoires in COVID-19. Here immunoSEQ multiplex PCR was the method, and the copy in TCRdb shows in-frame clones only, minus some. The sample shows 65,000 to 75,000 clones, approximately 87% of them seen only once. The sequenced material came from peripheral blood. These receptor sequences come from a man aged 50 to 59 with active COVID-19.

The V gene is TRBV10-3, the J gene TRBJ1-1, with D uncertain. With 3 bases removed from V and 1 base from J, the gap between germline ends came to 12 bases. The CDR3 covers 15 residues. From germline, CDR1 is ENHRY and CDR2 SYGVKD. The CDR3 coding sequence is TGTGCCATCAGTGATTCGGGAACCAAGAACACTGAAGCTTTCTTT. Residues: CAISDSGTKNTEAFF.

This clone came up a few times. V is TRBV30 and J is TRBJ2-7; a possible D gene is TRBD2 (5 bases). Trimming took 0 bases from V and 6 from J, leaving 12 bases between them. Germline loops: CDR1 GTSNPN, CDR2 SVGIG (reference sequence). The CDR3 contains 13 residues. The CDR3 nucleotides are TGTGCCTGGAGTGTCCGGGGTATGGTCGAGCAGTACTTC. This translates into CAWSVRGMVEQYF.

The chain is built from TRBV6-2 or TRBV6-3 and TRBJ2-3; 15 nucleotides agree with TRBD2. The CDR3 is 15 amino acids. Losses at the gene ends were 6 bases for V and 5 bases for J; bases not matched to a gene: 3. Germline CDR1 reads MNHEY; CDR2 reads SVGEGT. The CDR3 DNA follows: TGTGCCAGCAGCCGGACTAGCGGGGGGGTAGATACGCAGTATTTT. It yields the protein CASSRTSGGVDTQYF.

This clone was found a few times. The rearrangement links TRBV7-2 to TRBJ1-5; no definite D call. CDR1 and CDR2 from the germline V gene are SGHTA and FQGNSA. Trimming left V 5 bases short and J 2 bases short, with 13 bases between. The CDR3 loop spans 15 amino acids. DNA for the CDR3: TGTGCCAGCAGCCCCCGGGATAGGGGCAATCAGCCCCAGCATTTT. Amino acids: CASSPRDRGNQPQHF. Full variable domain (outside the CDR3, taken from reference TRBV7-2 and TRBJ1-5): GAGVSQSPSNKVTEKGKDVELRCDPISGHTALYWYRQSLGQGLEFLIYFQGNSAPDKSGLPSDRFSAERTGGSVSTLTIQRTQQEDSAVYLCASSPRDRGNQPQHFGDGTRLSIL.

The V and J genes are TRBV5-1 and TRBJ1-4; a possible D gene is TRBD1 (6 bases). Between the trimmed V and J ends, which lost 3 bases and 8 bases, there was a span of 14 bases. The germline gives CDR1 SGHRS, CDR2 YFSETQ. CDR3 length: 14 amino acids. CDR3 DNA: TGCGCCAGCAGCTCACAGGGAAGTGGAGAAAAACTGTTTTTT. This sequence encodes CASSSQGSGEKLFF.

V and J are TRBV7-2 and TRBJ2-1; D is possibly TRBD2 (6 bases). The CDR3 consists of 14 residues. The germline V gene encodes CDR1 SGHTA and CDR2 FQGNSA. V gave up 1 base and J gave up 4 bases, with 8 bases separating them. The CDR3 loop is CASSLGGVYNEQFF. The CDR3 DNA reads as TGTGCCAGCAGCTTAGGCGGGGTATACAATGAGCAGTTCTTC.

The V call is TRBV9, the J call TRBJ2-2; 9 nucleotides align to TRBD1. V was pared by 4 bases and J by 1 base, with 2 bases of the junction left unmatched. The germline CDR1 and CDR2 sequences are SGDLS and YYNGEE. The CDR3 runs 15 residues. CDR3 sequence (DNA): TGTGCCAGCAGCCGACAGGGGGAGAACACCGGGGAGCTGTTTTTT. Translated: CASSRQGENTGELFF.

This rearrangement joins TRBV30 to TRBJ1-3; perhaps TRBD1 as D (5 bases). The germline gives CDR1 GTSNPN, CDR2 SVGIG (reference sequence). The CDR3 has 14 residues. Trimming removed 2 bases from V and 3 bases from J, with 11 bases in between. The CDR3, as DNA: TGTGCCTGGAGTAGGCAGGGAATTGGAAACACCATATATTTT. Translation: CAWSRQGIGNTIYF.

The rearrangement links TRBV5-8 to TRBJ2-3, with a weak D call TRBD2 (6 bases). V lost 0 bases to trimming and J lost 6 bases, with 14 bases between them. This CDR3 comprises 15 residues. CDR1 is SGHTS and CDR2 is YDEGEE in the germline V gene. The CDR3 reads CASSLVQGLPDTQYF. As DNA, the CDR3 is TGTGCCAGCAGCTTGGTTCAGGGACTCCCTGATACGCAGTATTTT.

V gene TRBV10-3 combines with J gene TRBJ1-4; unclear D gene. Germline V gene sequence: CDR1 ENHRY, CDR2 SYGVKD. The CDR3 length is 13 residues. The germline V and J ends were trimmed by 11 bases and 8 bases, with 18 bases remaining between them. As DNA, the CDR3 is TGTGCCGCAAAAGGATCCGAGGAGGAAAAACTGTTTTTT. Translation: CAAKGSEEEKLFF.

The genes are TRBV4-1 and TRBJ2-7; D is ambiguous. This CDR3 has 13 residues. Germline values: CDR1 MGHRA, CDR2 YSYEKL. Trimming shortened V by 1 base and J by 4 bases, and 8 bases separated the two germline ends. The CDR3 spells CASSQGYSYEQYF. As DNA, the CDR3 is TGCGCCAGCAGCCAAGGTTACAGTTACGAGCAGTACTTC.

The genes are TRBV21-1 and TRBJ2-5; TRBD2 is the table's D call, not checked against the DNA. TRBV21-1 is assigned pseudogene status. The CDR3 extends over 14 amino acids. CDR3 bases: TGTGCCAGCAGCAAACGGCGGGGACGGGAGACCCAGTACTTC. Its translation: CASSKRRGRETQYF.

V is TRBV12-5 and J is TRBJ2-2; D perhaps matches TRBD2 (7 bases). Germline V CDR1 and CDR2: LGHNT, FRNRAP. The V and J ends lost 4 bases and 4 bases respectively, with 10 bases between them. The CDR3 extends over 14 amino acids. CDR3 coding DNA: TGTGCTAGTGGTTCAGGGGAGGGCACCGGGGAGCTGTTTTTT. It specifies CASGSGEGTGELFF. Together with reference TRBV12-5 and TRBJ2-2, the CDR3 gives the full variable domain: DARVTQTPRHKVTEMGQEVTMRCQPILGHNTVFWYRQTMMQGLELLAYFRNRAPLDDSGMPKDRFSAEMPDATLATLKIQPSEPRDSAVYFCASGSGEGTGELFFGEGSRLTVL.

V usage is TRBV7-2 and J usage is TRBJ1-6; tentatively, D is TRBD1 (5 bases). Per the germline V gene, CDR1 is SGHTA and CDR2 is FQGNSA. This CDR3 is 15 amino acids long. V was pared by 0 bases and J by 9 bases, with 12 bases between. CDR3 in amino acids: CASSLAAGTGSPLHF. As DNA, the CDR3 is TGTGCCAGCAGCTTAGCAGCAGGCACAGGTTCACCCCTCCACTTT.

V and J are TRBV3-1 (or the pseudogene TRBV3-2) and TRBJ2-2; maybe TRBD1 (6 bases). The CDR3 is 14 amino acids. V lost 1 base to trimming and J lost 8 bases, with 11 bases between them. Germline loops: CDR1 LGHDT, CDR2 YNNKEL (reference sequence). Here the CDR3 DNA reads TGTGCCAGCAGCCAAGCCCTCGGGACAGGGGAGCTGTTTTTT. It yields the protein CASSQALGTGELFF.

V gene TRBV13 combines with J gene TRBJ2-7; 8 bases are a match to TRBD1. The CDR3 length is 15 residues. The V gene's germline CDR1 is PRHDT and CDR2 FYEKMQ (reference sequence). V dropped 0 bases and J dropped 5; count of bases not matched to a gene: 6. CDR3 in amino acids: CASSLGDRARDEQYF. Here the CDR3 DNA reads TGTGCCAGCAGCTTAGGGGACAGGGCCCGCGACGAGCAGTACTTC.

The V call is TRBV28, the J call TRBJ1-3, with TRBD1 as a possible D gene (5 bases). V shed 6 bases and J shed 0 bases, with 12 bases lying between them. The CDR3 sequence is 15 residues long. Germline lookup yields CDR1 MDHEN and CDR2 SYDVKM. CDR3 region: CASRGGRHSGNTIYF. The DNA of the CDR3 is TGTGCCAGCAGGGGGGGACGGCACTCTGGAAACACCATATATTTT.

The chain combines TRBV18 with TRBJ2-1, with TRBD2 matching 12 bases. With 2 bases clipped from V and 8 bases from J, the junction kept 1 base outside the gene matches. The germline CDR1 and CDR2 sequences are KGHSH and LQKENI. The CDR3 extends over 14 amino acids. The CDR3 DNA reads as TGTGCCAGCTCACCAACTAGCGGGAGGTATGAGCAGTTCTTC. It is translated as CASSPTSGRYEQFF. Filled out from reference TRBV18 and TRBJ2-1, the complete variable domain reads NAGVMQNPRHLVRRRGQEARLRCSPMKGHSHVYWYRQLPEEGLKFMVYLQKENIIDESGMPKERFSAEFPKEGPSILRIQQVVRGDSAAYFCASSPTSGRYEQFFGPGTRLTVL.

The J gene is TRBJ2-3, the V gene TRBV30, with 10 bases that match TRBD2. Germline V CDR1 and CDR2: GTSNPN, SVGIG (reference sequence). The CDR3 is made up of 15 amino acids. J was trimmed by 1 base and V by 2 bases; bases with no gene match: 3. The CDR3 region is CAWSPLAGGTDTQYF. The CDR3 nucleotides read TGTGCCTGGAGTCCTCTAGCGGGAGGCACAGATACGCAGTATTTT.

The chain recombines TRBV28 with TRBJ1-6; maybe TRBD1 (5 bases). V shed 1 base and J shed 8 bases, with 15 bases lying between them. This CDR3 comprises 16 residues. Looked up from germline, CDR1 is MDHEN and CDR2 is SYDVKM. The CDR3 DNA reads TGTGCCAGCAGTTTATTGACGACTTGGGGGGATTCACCCCTCCACTTT. This encodes CASSLLTTWGDSPLHF.

V gene TRBV5-4 combines with J gene TRBJ2-3; 9 bases align to TRBD2. This CDR3 contains 18 residues. Germline CDR1 reads SGHNT; CDR2 reads YYREEE (reference sequence). V was pared by 0 bases and J by 3 bases, with 11 bases of the junction left unmatched. CDR3 amino acids: CASSLVVSAGGRTDTQYF. The DNA of the CDR3 is TGTGCCAGCAGCTTGGTCGTTTCTGCGGGAGGGCGGACAGATACGCAGTATTTT.

V and J are TRBV29-1 and TRBJ2-1; 11 nucleotides match TRBD2. V was clipped by 4 bases and J by 0 bases; unmatched bases: 5. The CDR3 covers 16 residues. The germline V gene has CDR1 SQVTM and CDR2 ANQGSEA. As DNA, the CDR3 is TGCAGCGTTGCTCTAGCGGGGGGTGGCTCCTACAATGAGCAGTTCTTC. This encodes CSVALAGGGSYNEQFF.

The chain is built from TRBV15 and TRBJ2-5, with 7 bases identical to TRBD2. In germline, CDR1 is LNHNV, CDR2 YYDKDF (reference sequence). The V gene end was trimmed by 3 bases and the J gene end by 5 bases; junction bases not matched to a gene: 9. The CDR3 contains 15 residues. This chain's CDR3 is CATSSRRTSRETQYF. The CDR3, as DNA: TGTGCCACCAGCAGCCGCCGGACTAGTCGGGAGACCCAGTACTTC.

The chain recombines TRBV11-1 with TRBJ2-5; 7 positions agree with TRBD2. Germline loops: CDR1 SGHAT, CDR2 FQDESV (reference sequence). V was pared by 7 bases and J by 4 bases, with 9 bases of the junction left unmatched. This CDR3 contains 14 residues. The CDR3: CASTTTGGPETQYF. CDR3 DNA: TGTGCCAGCACAACAACGGGAGGCCCAGAGACCCAGTACTTC.

This clone turned up a few times. The chain has TRBV6-5 and TRBJ1-6; TRBD1 might be the D (6 bases). The CDR3 is 15 residues long. Germline loops: CDR1 MNHEY, CDR2 SVGAGI. V lost 4 bases to trimming and J lost 3 bases, with 10 bases between them. The CDR3 coding sequence is TGTGCCAGCAGTTTCGACAGGTTCTATAATTCACCCCTCCACTTT. It specifies CASSFDRFYNSPLHF.

The J gene is TRBJ2-1, the V gene TRBV4-2, with D unclear. CDR3 length equals 15 residues. V was pared by 3 bases and J by 4 bases, with 13 bases between. Per germline, CDR1 LGHNA and CDR2 YNFKEQ. The CDR3 bases are TGTGCCAGCAGCCACCGACGGAGTTCTTACAATGAGCAGTTCTTC. Protein: CASSHRRSSYNEQFF.

The chain uses TRBV30 and TRBJ2-7; D gene unclear. Germline V gene data show CDR1 as GTSNPN and CDR2 as SVGIG (reference sequence). V was clipped by 1 base and J by 3 bases, with 7 bases between them. The CDR3 loop spans 12 amino acids. CDR3 nucleotides: TGTGCCTGGAGTGATCCCGGCTACGAGCAGTACTTC. This gives the protein CAWSDPGYEQYF.